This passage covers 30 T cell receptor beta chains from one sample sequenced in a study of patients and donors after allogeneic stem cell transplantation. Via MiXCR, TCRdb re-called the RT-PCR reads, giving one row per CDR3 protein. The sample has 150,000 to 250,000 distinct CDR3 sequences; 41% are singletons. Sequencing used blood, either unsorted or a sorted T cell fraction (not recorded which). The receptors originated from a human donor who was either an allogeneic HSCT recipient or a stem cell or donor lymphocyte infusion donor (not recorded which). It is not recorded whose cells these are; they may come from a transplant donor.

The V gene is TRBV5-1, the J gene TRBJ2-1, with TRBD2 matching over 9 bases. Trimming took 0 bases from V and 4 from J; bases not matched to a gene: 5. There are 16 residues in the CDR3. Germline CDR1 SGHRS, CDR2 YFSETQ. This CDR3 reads CASSLVGLASYNEQFF. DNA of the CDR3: TGCGCCAGCAGCTTGGTAGGACTAGCGAGTTACAATGAGCAGTTCTTC. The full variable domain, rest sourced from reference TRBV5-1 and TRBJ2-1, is KAGVTQTPRYLIKTRGQQVTLSCSPISGHRSVSWYQQTPGQGLQFLFEYFSETQRNKGNFPGRFSGRQFSNSRSEMNVSTLELGDSALYLCASSLVGLASYNEQFFGPGTRLTVL.

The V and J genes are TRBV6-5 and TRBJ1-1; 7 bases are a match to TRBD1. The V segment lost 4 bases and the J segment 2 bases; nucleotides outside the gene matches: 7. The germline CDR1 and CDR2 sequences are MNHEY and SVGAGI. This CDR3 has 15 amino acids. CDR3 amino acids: CASSSPRDSNTEAFF. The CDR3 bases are TGTGCCAGCAGTTCGCCCCGGGACAGTAACACTGAAGCTTTCTTT.

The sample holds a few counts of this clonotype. CDR3 nucleotides: TGTGCCAGCAGCTTGGGGTCCTCCGGGACCTCACCCAATCAGCCCCAGCATTTT. It yields the protein CASSLGSSGTSPNQPQHF. The chain links TRBV5-6 to TRBJ1-5, with D possibly TRBD1 on 5 matching bases. Trimming cost V 0 bases and J 3 bases, with 19 bases left between them. This CDR3 comprises 18 residues. Germline V CDR1 and CDR2: SGHDT, YYEEEE. The variable domain in full, completed from reference TRBV5-6 and TRBJ1-5, reads DAGVTQSPTHLIKTRGQQVTLRCSPKSGHDTVSWYQQALGQGPQFIFQYYEEEERQRGNFPDRFSGHQFPNYSSELNVNALLLGDSALYLCASSLGSSGTSPNQPQHFGDGTRLSIL.

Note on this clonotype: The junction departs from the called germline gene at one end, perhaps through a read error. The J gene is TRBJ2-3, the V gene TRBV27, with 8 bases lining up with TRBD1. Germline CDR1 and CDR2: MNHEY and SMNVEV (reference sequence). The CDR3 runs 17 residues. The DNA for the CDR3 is TGTGCCAGCAGTTTATCGGCGGCAGGGGGCCGCACAGATACGCGGTATTTT. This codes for CASSLSAAGGRTDTRYF.

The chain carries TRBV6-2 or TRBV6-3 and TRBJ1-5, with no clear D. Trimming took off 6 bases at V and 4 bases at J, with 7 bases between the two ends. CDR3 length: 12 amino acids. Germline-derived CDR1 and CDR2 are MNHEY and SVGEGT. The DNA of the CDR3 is TGTGCCAGCAGGCGGCGGAATCAGCCCCAGCATTTT. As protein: CASRRRNQPQHF.

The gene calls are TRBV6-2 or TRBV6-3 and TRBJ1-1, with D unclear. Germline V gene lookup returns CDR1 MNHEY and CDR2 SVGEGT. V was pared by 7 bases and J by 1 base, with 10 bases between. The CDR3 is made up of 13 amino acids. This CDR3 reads CASTHEGNTEAFF. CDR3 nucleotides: TGTGCCAGCACCCACGAGGGGAACACTGAAGCTTTCTTT.

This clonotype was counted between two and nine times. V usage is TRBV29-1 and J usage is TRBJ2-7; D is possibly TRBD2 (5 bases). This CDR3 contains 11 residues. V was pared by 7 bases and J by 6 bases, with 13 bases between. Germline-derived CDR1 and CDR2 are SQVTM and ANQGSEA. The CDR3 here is CSAAIGGEQYF. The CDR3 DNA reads TGCAGCGCTGCAATAGGAGGCGAGCAGTACTTC.

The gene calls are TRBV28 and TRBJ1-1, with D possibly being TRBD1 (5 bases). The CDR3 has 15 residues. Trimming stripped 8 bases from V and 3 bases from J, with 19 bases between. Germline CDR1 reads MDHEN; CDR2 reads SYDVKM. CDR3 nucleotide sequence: TGTGCCAGCGGACACCACAGTGAGGGCGACACTGAAGCTTTCTTT. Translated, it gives CASGHHSEGDTEAFF.

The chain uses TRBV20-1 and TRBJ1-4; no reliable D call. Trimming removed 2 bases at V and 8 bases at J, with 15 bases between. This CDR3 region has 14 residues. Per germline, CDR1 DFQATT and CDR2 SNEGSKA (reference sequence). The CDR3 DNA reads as TGCAGTGCTAGACCCCGGGAACTCCGAGAAAAACTGTTTTTT. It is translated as CSARPRELREKLFF.

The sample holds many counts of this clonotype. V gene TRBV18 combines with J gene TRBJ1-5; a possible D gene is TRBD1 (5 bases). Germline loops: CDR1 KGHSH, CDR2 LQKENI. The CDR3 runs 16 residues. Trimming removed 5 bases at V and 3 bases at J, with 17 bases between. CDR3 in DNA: TGTGCCAGCTCAGCTTCCTTTAGAGGGGACAATCAGCCCCAGCATTTT. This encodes CASSASFRGDNQPQHF. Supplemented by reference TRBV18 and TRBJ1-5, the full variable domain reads NAGVMQNPRHLVRRRGQEARLRCSPMKGHSHVYWYRQLPEEGLKFMVYLQKENIIDESGMPKERFSAEFPKEGPSILRIQQVVRGDSAAYFCASSASFRGDNQPQHFGDGTRLSIL.

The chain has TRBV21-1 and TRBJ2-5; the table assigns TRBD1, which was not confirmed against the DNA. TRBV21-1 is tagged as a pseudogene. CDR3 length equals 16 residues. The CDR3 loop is CASSTMVQNREETQYF. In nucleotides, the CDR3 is TGTGCCAGCAGCACTATGGTACAAAACAGGGAAGAGACCCAGTACTTC.

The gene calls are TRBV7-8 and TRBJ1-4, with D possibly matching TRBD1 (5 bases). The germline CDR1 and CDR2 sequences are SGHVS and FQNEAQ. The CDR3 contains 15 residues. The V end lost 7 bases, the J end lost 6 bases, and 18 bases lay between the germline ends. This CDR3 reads CASTSTGTQHEKLFF. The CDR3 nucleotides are TGTGCCAGCACCTCGACCGGGACGCAACATGAAAAACTGTTTTTT.

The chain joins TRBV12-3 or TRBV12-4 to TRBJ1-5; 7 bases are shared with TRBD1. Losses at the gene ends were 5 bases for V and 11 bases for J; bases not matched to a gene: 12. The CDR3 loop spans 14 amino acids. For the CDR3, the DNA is TGTGCCAGCAGTCCCCACAATAGGGGGCTGGCCCAGCATTTT. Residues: CASSPHNRGLAQHF.

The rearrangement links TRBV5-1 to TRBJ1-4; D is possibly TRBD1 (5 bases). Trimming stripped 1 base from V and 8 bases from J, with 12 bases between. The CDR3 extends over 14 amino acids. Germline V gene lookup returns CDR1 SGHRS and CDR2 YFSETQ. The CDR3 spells CASSLYRQEEKLFF. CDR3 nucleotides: TGCGCCAGCAGCTTGTACAGGCAGGAGGAAAAACTGTTTTTT.

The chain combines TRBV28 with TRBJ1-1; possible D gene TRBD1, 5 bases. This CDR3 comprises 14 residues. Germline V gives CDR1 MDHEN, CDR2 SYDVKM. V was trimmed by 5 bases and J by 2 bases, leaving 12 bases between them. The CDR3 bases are TGTGCCAGCAGTCCAAACAGGCATAACACTGAAGCTTTCTTT. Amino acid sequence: CASSPNRHNTEAFF. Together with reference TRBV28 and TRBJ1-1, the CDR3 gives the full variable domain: DVKVTQSSRYLVKRTGEKVFLECVQDMDHENMFWYRQDPGLGLRLIYFSYDVKMKEKGDIPEGYSVSREKKERFSLILESASTNQTSMYLCASSPNRHNTEAFFGQGTRLTVV.

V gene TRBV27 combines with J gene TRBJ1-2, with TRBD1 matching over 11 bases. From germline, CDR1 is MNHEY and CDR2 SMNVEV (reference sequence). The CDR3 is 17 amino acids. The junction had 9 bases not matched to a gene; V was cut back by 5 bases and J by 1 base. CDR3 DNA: TGTGCCAGCAGTCCGTTAGGGACAGGGGGAAGTAACTATGGCTACACCTTC. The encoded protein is CASSPLGTGGSNYGYTF.

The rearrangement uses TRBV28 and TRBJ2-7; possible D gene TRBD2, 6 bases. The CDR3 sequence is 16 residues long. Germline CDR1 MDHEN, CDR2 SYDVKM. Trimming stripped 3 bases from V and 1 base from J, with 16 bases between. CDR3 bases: TGTGCCAGCAGTTTTAGTTGGGCGGGAAGGTCCTACGAGCAGTACTTC. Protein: CASSFSWAGRSYEQYF.

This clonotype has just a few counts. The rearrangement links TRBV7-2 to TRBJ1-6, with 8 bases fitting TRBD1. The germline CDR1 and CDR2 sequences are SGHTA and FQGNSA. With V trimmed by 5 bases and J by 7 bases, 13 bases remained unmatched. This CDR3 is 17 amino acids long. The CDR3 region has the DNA TGTGCCAGCAGCACCCGCTCCTGGACAGGGACGAATTCACCCCTCCACTTT. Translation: CASSTRSWTGTNSPLHF.

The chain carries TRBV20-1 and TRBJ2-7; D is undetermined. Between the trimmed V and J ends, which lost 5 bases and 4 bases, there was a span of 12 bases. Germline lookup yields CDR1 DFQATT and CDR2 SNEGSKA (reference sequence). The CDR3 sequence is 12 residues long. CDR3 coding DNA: TGCAGTGCTCCGGACCTCGGGTACGAGCAGTACTTC. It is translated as CSAPDLGYEQYF.

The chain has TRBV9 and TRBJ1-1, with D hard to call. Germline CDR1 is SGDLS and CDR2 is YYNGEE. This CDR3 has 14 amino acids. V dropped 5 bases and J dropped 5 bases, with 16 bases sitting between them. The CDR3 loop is CASSPSGVMTEAFF. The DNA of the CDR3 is TGTGCCAGCAGTCCCTCGGGTGTTATGACTGAAGCTTTCTTT.

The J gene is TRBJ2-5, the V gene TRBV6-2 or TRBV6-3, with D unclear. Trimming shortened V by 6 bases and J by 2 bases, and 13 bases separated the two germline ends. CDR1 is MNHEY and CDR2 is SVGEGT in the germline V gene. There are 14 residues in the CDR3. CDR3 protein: CASSHRGRQETQYF. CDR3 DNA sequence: TGTGCCAGCAGCCACAGAGGCAGACAAGAGACCCAGTACTTC.

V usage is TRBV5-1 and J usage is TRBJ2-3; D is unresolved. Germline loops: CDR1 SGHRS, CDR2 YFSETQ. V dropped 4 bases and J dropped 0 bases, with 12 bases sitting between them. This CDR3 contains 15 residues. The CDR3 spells CASSLGSSSTDTQYF. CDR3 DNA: TGCGCCAGCAGCCTGGGATCTTCTAGCACAGATACGCAGTATTTT.

The CDR3 reads CASTSAGGYTF. The CDR3 DNA sequence: TGTGCCAGCACCAGCGCCGGAGGCTACACCTTC. The chain combines TRBV6-2 or TRBV6-3 with TRBJ1-2, with no clear D. Germline V CDR1 and CDR2: MNHEY, SVGEGT. The length of the CDR3 is 11 residues. Trimming left V 7 bases short and J 8 bases short, with 11 bases between.

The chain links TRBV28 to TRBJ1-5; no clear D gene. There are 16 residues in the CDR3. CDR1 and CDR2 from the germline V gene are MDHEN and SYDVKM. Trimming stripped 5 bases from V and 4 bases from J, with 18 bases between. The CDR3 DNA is TGTGCCAGCAGTCTACTAATGCTAAGGGAAAATCAGCCCCAGCATTTT. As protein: CASSLLMLRENQPQHF.

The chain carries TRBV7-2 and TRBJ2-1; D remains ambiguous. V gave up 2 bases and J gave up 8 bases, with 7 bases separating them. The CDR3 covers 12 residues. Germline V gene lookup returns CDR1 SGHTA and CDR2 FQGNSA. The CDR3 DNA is TGTGCCAGCAGCTTATTTACCCATGAGCAGTTCTTC. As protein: CASSLFTHEQFF.

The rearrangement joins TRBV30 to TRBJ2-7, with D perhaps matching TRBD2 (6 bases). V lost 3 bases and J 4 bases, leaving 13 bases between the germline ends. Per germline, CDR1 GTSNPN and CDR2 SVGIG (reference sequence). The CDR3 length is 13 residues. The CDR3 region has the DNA TGTGCCTGGAGAATCGGAGGGGATTACGAGCAGTACTTC. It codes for CAWRIGGDYEQYF.

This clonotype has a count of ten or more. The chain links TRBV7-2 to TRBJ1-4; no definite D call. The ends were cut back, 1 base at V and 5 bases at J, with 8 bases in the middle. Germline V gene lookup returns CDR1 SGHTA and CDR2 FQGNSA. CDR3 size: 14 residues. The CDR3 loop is CASSLEALNEKLFF. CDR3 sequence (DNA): TGTGCCAGCAGCTTAGAGGCCCTAAATGAAAAACTGTTTTTT.

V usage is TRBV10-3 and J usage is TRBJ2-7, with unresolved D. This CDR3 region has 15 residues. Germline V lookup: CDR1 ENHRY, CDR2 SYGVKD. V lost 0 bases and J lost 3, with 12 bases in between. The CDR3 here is CAISESPEPFYEQYF. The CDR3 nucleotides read TGTGCCATCAGTGAGTCGCCCGAGCCCTTCTACGAGCAGTACTTC.

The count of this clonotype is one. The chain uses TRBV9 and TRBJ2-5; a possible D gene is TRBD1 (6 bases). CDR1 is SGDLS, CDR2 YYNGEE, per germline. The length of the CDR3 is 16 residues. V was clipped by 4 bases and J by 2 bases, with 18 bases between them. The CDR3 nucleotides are TGTGCCAGCAGCCCGTGGACAGTAGGGAGTCAAGAGACCCAGTACTTC. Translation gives CASSPWTVGSQETQYF. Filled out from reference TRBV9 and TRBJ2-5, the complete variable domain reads DSGVTQTPKHLITATGQRVTLRCSPRSGDLSVYWYQQSLDQGLQFLIQYYNGEERAKGNILERFSAQQFPDLHSELNLSSLELGDSALYFCASSPWTVGSQETQYFGPGTRLLVL.

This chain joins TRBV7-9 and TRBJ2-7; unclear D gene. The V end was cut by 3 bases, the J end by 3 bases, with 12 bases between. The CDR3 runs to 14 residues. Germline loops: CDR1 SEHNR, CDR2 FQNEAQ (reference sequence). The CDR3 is CASSFDQVLYEQYF. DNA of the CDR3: TGTGCCAGCAGCTTTGATCAGGTACTCTACGAGCAGTACTTC.